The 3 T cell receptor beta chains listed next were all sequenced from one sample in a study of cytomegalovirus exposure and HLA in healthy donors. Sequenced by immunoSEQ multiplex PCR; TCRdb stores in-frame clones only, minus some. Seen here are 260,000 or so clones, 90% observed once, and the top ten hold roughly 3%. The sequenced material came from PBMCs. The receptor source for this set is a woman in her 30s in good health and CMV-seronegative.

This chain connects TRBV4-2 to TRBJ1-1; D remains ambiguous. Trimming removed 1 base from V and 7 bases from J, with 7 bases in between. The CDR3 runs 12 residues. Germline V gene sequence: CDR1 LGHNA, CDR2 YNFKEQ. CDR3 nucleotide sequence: TGTGCCAGCAGCCAAGCACAAGGTGAAGCTTTCTTT. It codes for CASSQAQGEAFF.

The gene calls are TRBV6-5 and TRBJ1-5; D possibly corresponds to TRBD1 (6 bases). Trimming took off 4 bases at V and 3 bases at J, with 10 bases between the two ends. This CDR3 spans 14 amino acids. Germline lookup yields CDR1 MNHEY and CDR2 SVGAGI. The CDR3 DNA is TGTGCCAGCAGTTCAGGGGTAGTCAATCAGCCCCAGCATTTT. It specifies CASSSGVVNQPQHF.

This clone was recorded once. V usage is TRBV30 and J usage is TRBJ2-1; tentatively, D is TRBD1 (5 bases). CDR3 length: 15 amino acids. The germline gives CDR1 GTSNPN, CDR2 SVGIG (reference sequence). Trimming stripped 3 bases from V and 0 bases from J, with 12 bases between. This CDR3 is CAWRYRLISYNEQFF. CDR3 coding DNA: TGTGCCTGGAGATACAGGCTGATCTCCTACAATGAGCAGTTCTTC.